The next 26 T cell receptor beta chains were all read from a single sample in a study of a mutant IDH1 vaccine in newly diagnosed glioma. Time point specified: baseline, week 1 (first vaccination visit). Treatment in this sample: pre-vaccination baseline after standard-of-care therapy. Assay used: immunoSEQ multiplex PCR; TCRdb lists only in-frame clones, some missing. The repertoire holds under 75,000 clones, with more than 85% as singletons. Specimen: PBMCs, collected from a glioma patient treated with radiotherapy, temozolomide or both. The source is a man in his forties or fifties with glioma.

The chain has TRBV7-6 and TRBJ2-2; 12 nucleotides align to TRBD1. V trimming: 1 base; J trimming: 7 bases; junction bases outside the gene matches: 4. The V gene's germline CDR1 is SGHVS and CDR2 FNYEAQ. The CDR3 is 16 amino acids. CDR3 loop: CASSLGDRGHGGELFF. DNA for the CDR3: TGTGCCAGCAGCTTAGGGGACAGGGGGCATGGCGGGGAGCTGTTTTTT.

This clone was recorded only once. This rearrangement joins TRBV19 to TRBJ1-6; no clear D gene. Germline-derived CDR1 and CDR2 are LNHDA and SQIVND (reference sequence). Trimming stripped 3 bases from V and 4 bases from J, with 10 bases between. The CDR3 loop spans 15 amino acids. CDR3 sequence: CASSMQLFYNSPLHF. The CDR3 DNA follows: TGTGCCAGTAGTATGCAGCTTTTTTATAATTCACCCCTCCACTTT.

V is TRBV6-1 and J is TRBJ1-2; unclear D gene. CDR3 size: 15 residues. Per the germline V gene, CDR1 is MNHNS and CDR2 is SASEGT. V lost 6 bases to trimming and J lost 3 bases, with 17 bases between them. The CDR3 nucleotides are TGTGCCAGCAGACCTACGGACGCAGTCGACTATGGCTACACCTTC. It is translated as CASRPTDAVDYGYTF.

The J gene is TRBJ2-7, the V gene TRBV27; D gene uncertain. V lost 2 bases, J lost 6 bases, and 8 bases lay in between. This CDR3 is 12 amino acids long. CDR1 and CDR2 (germline): MNHEY, SMNVEV (reference sequence). The CDR3 protein is CASSLVSGEQYF. Here the CDR3 DNA reads TGTGCCAGCAGTTTAGTTAGTGGCGAGCAGTACTTC.

The V call is TRBV7-2, the J call TRBJ2-5; 8 nucleotides match TRBD2. Germline lookup yields CDR1 SGHTA and CDR2 FQGNSA. The CDR3 spans 13 residues. V trimming: 5 bases; J trimming: 4 bases; junction bases outside the gene matches: 3. In DNA, the CDR3 is TGTGCCAGCAGCCCGGGGGGGGTAGAGACCCAGTACTTC. This codes for CASSPGGVETQYF.

The chain links TRBV27 to TRBJ1-5; 7 nucleotides agree with TRBD1. This CDR3 has 14 residues. From germline, CDR1 is MNHEY and CDR2 SMNVEV (reference sequence). V lost 6 bases and J lost 2; bases outside the gene matches: 4. The chain's CDR3 is CASRPGTGNQPQHF. The CDR3 nucleotides are TGTGCCAGCAGGCCCGGGACAGGCAATCAGCCCCAGCATTTT.

This clone was seen a few times. The chain links TRBV7-3 to TRBJ2-2, with a tentative D call TRBD2 (5 bases). Germline CDR1 reads SGHTA; CDR2 reads FQGTGA. V lost 5 bases to trimming and J lost 6 bases, with 13 bases between them. The CDR3 has 14 amino acids. CDR3 region: CASSPARESGELFF. The CDR3, as DNA: TGTGCCAGCAGCCCCGCTCGGGAATCCGGGGAGCTGTTTTTT.

The CDR3 is CASSLQSRASETQYF. The CDR3 nucleotides are TGCGCCAGCAGCCTCCAGTCCCGGGCTTCAGAGACCCAGTACTTC. The rearrangement links TRBV4-1 to TRBJ2-5; the D is unclear. Germline loops: CDR1 MGHRA, CDR2 YSYEKL. This CDR3 is 15 amino acids long. V lost 4 bases to trimming and J lost 4 bases, with 16 bases between them.

This chain uses TRBV7-9 with TRBJ2-2; 7 bases fit TRBD1. Germline V lookup: CDR1 SEHNR, CDR2 FQNEAQ (reference sequence). The length of the CDR3 is 14 residues. V shed 5 bases and J 6 bases; nucleotides not matched to a gene: 6. The CDR3 DNA sequence: TGTGCCAGCAGCGACACAGGGGTCCCCGGGGAGCTGTTTTTT. The encoded protein is CASSDTGVPGELFF.

The CDR3 DNA reads TGTGCCAGCAGCACCAGGGCCGTCTCCTACGAGCAGTACTTC. Protein product: CASSTRAVSYEQYF. This sequence joins TRBV27 and TRBJ2-7, with a possible D match to TRBD1 (5 bases). Deletions cut 6 bases from V and 0 bases from J, with 12 bases between. Germline values: CDR1 MNHEY, CDR2 SMNVEV (reference sequence). The CDR3 has 14 residues.

The J gene is TRBJ1-2, the V gene TRBV7-2, with D unclear. This CDR3 has 16 residues. In germline, CDR1 is SGHTA, CDR2 FQGNSA. Trimming took 5 bases from V and 2 from J, leaving 18 bases between them. Here the CDR3 DNA reads TGTGCCAGCAGCCGCTTCGGGCGGGCGGAGAACTATGGCTACACCTTC. Encoded protein: CASSRFGRAENYGYTF.

This clone has only a few counts. The chain couples TRBV6-5 to TRBJ2-7; D gene ambiguous. Germline loops: CDR1 MNHEY, CDR2 SVGAGI. The V end was cut by 5 bases, the J end by 2 bases, with 13 bases between. The CDR3 has 14 amino acids. CDR3: CASSGYRPPYEQYF. The CDR3 coding sequence is TGTGCCAGCAGTGGCTACCGGCCTCCCTACGAGCAGTACTTC.

This clone was seen just once. The chain joins TRBV2 to TRBJ1-5; 9 bases line up with TRBD1. The V gene end was trimmed by 6 bases and the J gene end by 1 base; junction bases not matched to a gene: 4. Germline loops: CDR1 SNHLY, CDR2 FYNNEI. This CDR3 contains 15 residues. CDR3 amino acids: CASRTGTGSNQPQHF. The DNA of the CDR3 is TGTGCCAGCAGGACCGGGACAGGGAGCAATCAGCCCCAGCATTTT.

The chain is built from TRBV7-3 and TRBJ2-7, with D maybe TRBD1 (6 bases). The CDR3 totals 15 residues. The V gene's germline CDR1 is SGHTA and CDR2 FQGTGA. Deletions cut 2 bases from V and 0 bases from J, with 11 bases between. The CDR3 loop is CASSLDGTSSYEQYF. The CDR3 nucleotides read TGTGCCAGCAGCTTAGACGGGACATCCTCCTACGAGCAGTACTTC.

The DNA for the CDR3 is TGTGCCAGCAGCTTGAGTTTACGGGGGTTCGGATACGAGCAGTACTTC. The encoded protein is CASSLSLRGFGYEQYF. The chain uses TRBV11-2 and TRBJ2-7; a possible D gene is TRBD2 (6 bases). This CDR3 comprises 16 residues. The V and J ends lost 3 bases and 4 bases respectively, with 19 bases between them. Germline CDR1 and CDR2: SGHAT and FQNNGV.

The chain links TRBV27 to TRBJ1-1, with 7 bases fitting TRBD1. After removal of 5 bases from V and 2 bases from J, the junction contained 11 bases not matched to a gene. In germline, CDR1 is MNHEY, CDR2 SMNVEV (reference sequence). The CDR3 covers 16 residues. In nucleotides, the CDR3 is TGTGCCAGCAGTAGCCACTGGGGACAGTCAAACACTGAAGCTTTCTTT. It specifies CASSSHWGQSNTEAFF.

V gene TRBV5-1 combines with J gene TRBJ2-7; 11 bases are a match to TRBD2. Per germline, CDR1 SGHRS and CDR2 YFSETQ. Trimming cost V 4 bases and J 9 bases; bases outside gene matches: 15. The CDR3 is 16 residues long. The CDR3 region is CASSQLAGATGGGQYF. CDR3 nucleotide sequence: TGCGCCAGCAGCCAACTAGCGGGGGCCACTGGAGGTGGGCAGTACTTC.

This chain connects TRBV19 to TRBJ2-2; D assignment may be TRBD1 or TRBD2 (5 bases each). Trimming removed 7 bases from V and 6 bases from J, with 18 bases in between. The CDR3 runs 15 residues. In germline, CDR1 is LNHDA, CDR2 SQIVND (reference sequence). CDR3 in DNA: TGTGCCAGTACCGCCCTGGAGAGGGGCGCCGGGGAGCTGTTTTTT. It translates to CASTALERGAGELFF.

V usage is TRBV30 and J usage is TRBJ1-5; 7 nucleotides agree with TRBD1. This CDR3 has 15 amino acids. V trimming: 3 bases; J trimming: 6 bases; junction bases outside the gene matches: 11. Germline lookup yields CDR1 GTSNPN and CDR2 SVGIG (reference sequence). In DNA, the CDR3 is TGTGCCTGGAGCACCGGGACAGAGCGTGTTCAGCCCCAGCATTTT. It is translated as CAWSTGTERVQPQHF.

V gene TRBV19 combines with J gene TRBJ1-1, with TRBD1 matching 7 bases. V shed 4 bases and J 1 base; nucleotides not matched to a gene: 9. This CDR3 has 16 residues. Germline V gene lookup returns CDR1 LNHDA and CDR2 SQIVND (reference sequence). In nucleotides, the CDR3 is TGTGCCAGTAGTAGAGCCGGGACAGCTAAGAACACTGAAGCTTTCTTT. This sequence encodes CASSRAGTAKNTEAFF.

The V call is TRBV2, the J call TRBJ1-3; TRBD1 matches at 8 bases. After removal of 6 bases from V and 4 bases from J, the junction contained 8 bases not matched to a gene. The CDR3 is 15 residues long. Germline CDR1 reads SNHLY; CDR2 reads FYNNEI. This CDR3 is CASSEDRAAGNTIYF. CDR3 coding DNA: TGTGCCAGCAGCGAGGACAGGGCTGCCGGAAACACCATATATTTT.

This chain links TRBV5-6 with TRBJ2-5; either TRBD1 or TRBD2 may fit D (5 bases each). The CDR3 runs 16 residues. Deletions cut 5 bases from V and 5 bases from J, with 22 bases between. In germline, CDR1 is SGHDT, CDR2 YYEEEE. CDR3 protein: CASRHETGTLTETQYF. CDR3 sequence (DNA): TGTGCCAGCAGACATGAAACCGGGACGCTGACGGAGACCCAGTACTTC.

The chain couples TRBV6-5 to TRBJ2-1; perhaps TRBD2 as D (5 bases). Per germline, CDR1 MNHEY and CDR2 SVGAGI. The length of the CDR3 is 13 residues. V was pared by 3 bases and J by 8 bases, with 11 bases between. CDR3 DNA: TGTGCCAGCAGTTATTACGATAGCGATGAGCAGTTCTTC. Translation gives CASSYYDSDEQFF.

The chain employs TRBV28 and TRBJ1-2; the D gene is possibly TRBD1 (5 bases). V lost 4 bases, J lost 2 bases, and 11 bases lay in between. CDR1 MDHEN and CDR2 SYDVKM come from the germline V gene. The CDR3 consists of 14 residues. This CDR3 is CASSSPGGNYGYTF. CDR3 coding DNA: TGTGCCAGCAGTTCACCGGGGGGAAACTATGGCTACACCTTC.

The chain has TRBV9 and TRBJ2-2; TRBD1 or TRBD2 may be the D gene (6 bases each). V was shortened by 4 bases and J by 4 bases, with 17 bases between the two germline ends. Germline CDR1 SGDLS, CDR2 YYNGEE. The CDR3 runs to 16 residues. The CDR3, as DNA: TGTGCCAGCAGCCCTAGGGGGGAGGTACCCACCGGGGAGCTGTTTTTT. It encodes CASSPRGEVPTGELFF.

The chain is built from TRBV9 and TRBJ1-1, with D perhaps matching TRBD1 (6 bases). This CDR3 contains 13 residues. Germline assignment: CDR1 SGDLS and CDR2 YYNGEE. The ends were cut back, 4 bases at V and 1 base at J, with 8 bases in the middle. The DNA of the CDR3 is TGTGCCAGCAGCCAGGGACAGAACACTGAAGCTTTCTTT. Amino acid sequence: CASSQGQNTEAFF.